These 22 T cell receptor beta chains were all obtained from the same sample, sequenced in a study of blood T cell repertoires in COVID-19. This table comes from immunoSEQ multiplex PCR, and its TCRdb copy is limited to in-frame clones, with some not included. This table holds roughly 220,000 clones, 85% to 90% found once. Material for sequencing was PBMCs or T cells enriched from blood (not recorded which). These TCRs come from a young woman in a cohort exposed to, infected with or recovered from COVID-19 (not recorded which).

The chain uses TRBV5-1 and TRBJ1-5, with D tentatively TRBD1 (6 bases). Germline V gene sequence: CDR1 SGHRS, CDR2 YFSETQ. The ends were cut back, 0 bases at V and 5 bases at J, with 9 bases in the middle. The CDR3 contains 14 residues. CDR3 sequence: CASSLVAGDQPQHF. CDR3 in DNA: TGCGCCAGCAGCTTGGTGGCAGGGGATCAGCCCCAGCATTTT.

The genes are TRBV21-1 and TRBJ1-2. TRBV21-1 is reported as a pseudogene. The CDR3 spans 12 residues. CDR3 bases: TGTGCCAGCAGCAAAGGGAGTTATGGCTACACCTTC. Translated: CASSKGSYGYTF.

This clone turned up a few times. Other nucleotide sequences in the sample specify the same CDR3. V is TRBV5-1 and J is TRBJ2-5; 7 positions agree with TRBD1. Germline CDR1 is SGHRS and CDR2 is YFSETQ. The CDR3 sequence is 14 residues long. V lost 2 bases, J lost 4 bases, and 5 bases stayed unmatched. The CDR3 spells CASSLGQAGETQYF. DNA of the CDR3: TGCGCCAGCAGCTTAGGACAGGCAGGAGAGACCCAGTACTTC.

The chain recombines TRBV7-8 with TRBJ2-1; the D is unclear. V was shortened by 4 bases and J by 0 bases, with 13 bases between the two germline ends. The CDR3 has 16 amino acids. Per germline, CDR1 SGHVS and CDR2 FQNEAQ. CDR3 DNA: TGTGCCAGCAGCTCCCTCGGGTTGTTCTCCTACAATGAGCAGTTCTTC. Protein sequence: CASSSLGLFSYNEQFF.

The rearrangement links TRBV19 to TRBJ1-5; D remains ambiguous. The ends were cut back, 3 bases at V and 4 bases at J, with 13 bases in the middle. CDR3 length: 15 residues. CDR1 and CDR2 (germline): LNHDA, SQIVND (reference sequence). CDR3 protein: CASSIVLATNQPQHF. CDR3 sequence (DNA): TGTGCCAGTAGTATCGTATTGGCAACAAATCAGCCCCAGCATTTT.

The gene calls are TRBV27 and TRBJ2-1; D uncertain. CDR3 length: 17 residues. Germline values: CDR1 MNHEY, CDR2 SMNVEV (reference sequence). V dropped 6 bases and J dropped 4 bases, with 22 bases sitting between them. CDR3 coding DNA: TGTGCCAGCAGGCCGCCCCTTACTCACCTTAATTACAATGAGCAGTTCTTC. Encoded protein: CASRPPLTHLNYNEQFF.

This clone has a single count. The chain combines TRBV27 with TRBJ2-3, with D perhaps matching TRBD1 (6 bases). CDR3 length: 15 amino acids. Looked up from germline, CDR1 is MNHEY and CDR2 is SMNVEV (reference sequence). V lost 8 bases to trimming and J lost 2 bases, with 17 bases between them. The CDR3: CASHLSGAYTDTQYF. The DNA for the CDR3 is TGTGCCAGCCATTTATCAGGGGCCTACACAGATACGCAGTATTTT.

This chain joins TRBV10-3 and TRBJ1-1, with TRBD1 matching over 7 bases. Germline V lookup: CDR1 ENHRY, CDR2 SYGVKD. Trimming removed 0 bases from V and 1 base from J; junction bases left unmatched: 2. This CDR3 contains 15 residues. In nucleotides, the CDR3 is TGTGCCATCAGTGAGTCGGGGACAGCGAACACTGAAGCTTTCTTT. This gives the protein CAISESGTANTEAFF.

This rearrangement joins TRBV11-3 to TRBJ1-3; D unclear. The germline V and J ends were trimmed by 3 bases and 2 bases, with 14 bases remaining between them. The CDR3 runs to 16 residues. Germline-derived CDR1 and CDR2 are SGHNT and YENEEA. The CDR3 nucleotides are TGTGCCAGCAGCTTCCCGGCGGGCGGCGCTGGAAACACCATATATTTT. It is translated as CASSFPAGGAGNTIYF.

The chain employs TRBV7-3 and TRBJ2-2; D possibly corresponds to TRBD1 (8 bases). The ends were cut back, 3 bases at V and 3 bases at J, with 20 bases in the middle. Germline V gene sequence: CDR1 SGHTA, CDR2 FQGTGA. The CDR3 is 18 residues long. CDR3 in DNA: TGTGCCAGCAGCTTGGGAATGAAAGCGGGACAGGACACCGGGGAGCTGTTTTTT. It yields the protein CASSLGMKAGQDTGELFF.

The gene calls are TRBV6-5 and TRBJ2-1, with TRBD2 identical over 8 bases. Germline assignment: CDR1 MNHEY and CDR2 SVGAGI. The CDR3 totals 16 residues. Trimming at V came to 2 bases and at J to 6 bases, leaving 9 bases not matched to a gene. CDR3 in amino acids: CASSYASGSPPNEQFF. The CDR3 nucleotides read TGTGCCAGCAGTTACGCAAGCGGGAGCCCCCCCAATGAGCAGTTCTTC.

This clone was counted once. This chain uses TRBV23-1 with TRBJ2-4, with a weak D call TRBD1 (5 bases). TRBV23-1 is an open reading frame, and its role is uncertain. CDR3 length: 16 residues. Trimming removed 7 bases at V and 0 bases at J, with 16 bases between. CDR3: CASTPGPPLAKNIQYF. The CDR3 DNA sequence: TGCGCCAGCACCCCAGGGCCTCCTCTAGCCAAAAACATTCAGTACTTC.

The chain combines TRBV3-1 (or the pseudogene TRBV3-2) with TRBJ1-2, with 8 bases that match TRBD1. V gave up 4 bases and J gave up 4 bases; unmatched junction bases: 2. Germline-derived CDR1 and CDR2 are LGHDT and YNNKEL (reference sequence). The CDR3 has 13 amino acids. CDR3 residues: CASSPGQGYGYTF. The CDR3, as DNA: TGTGCCAGCAGCCCCGGACAGGGCTATGGCTACACCTTC.

The chain recombines TRBV28 with TRBJ2-1; TRBD2 matches 12 bases. The V and J ends lost 7 bases and 7 bases, in that order; junction bases with no gene match: 5. Germline V gene sequence: CDR1 MDHEN, CDR2 SYDVKM. The CDR3 has 14 residues. CDR3 sequence (DNA): TGTGCCAGCACGCTAGCGGGAGGGCATAATGAGCAGTTCTTC. Translated, it gives CASTLAGGHNEQFF.

The genes are TRBV5-4 and TRBJ2-7; D is uncertain. In germline, CDR1 is SGHNT, CDR2 YYREEE (reference sequence). V lost 5 bases, J lost 0 bases, and 15 bases lay in between. The CDR3 sequence is 15 residues long. DNA of the CDR3: TGTGCCAGCAGTCCACGAGGAGAGCGCTCCTACGAGCAGTACTTC. It is translated as CASSPRGERSYEQYF.

This rearrangement joins TRBV11-1 to TRBJ1-1; 7 bases line up with TRBD1. Germline loops: CDR1 SGHAT, CDR2 FQDESV (reference sequence). After removal of 5 bases from V and 4 bases from J, the junction contained 7 bases not matched to a gene. The CDR3 totals 14 residues. Written as DNA, the CDR3 is TGTGCCAGCAGCCCGACAGGGAGCGCCACTGAAGCTTTCTTT. Its protein is CASSPTGSATEAFF. Full variable domain (rest looked up from reference TRBV11-1 and TRBJ1-1): EAEVAQSPRYKITEKSQAVAFWCDPISGHATLYWYRQILGQGPELLVQFQDESVVDDSQLPKDRFSAERLKGVDSTLKIQPAELGDSAMYLCASSPTGSATEAFFGQGTRLTVV.

This chain uses TRBV4-1 with TRBJ2-7; 9 bases line up with TRBD1. The V segment lost 1 base and the J segment 2 bases; nucleotides outside the gene matches: 3. This CDR3 contains 15 residues. Looked up from germline, CDR1 is MGHRA and CDR2 is YSYEKL. CDR3 in DNA: TGCGCCAGCAGCCAAGGGGGACAGGGACCCTACGAGCAGTACTTC. Translating it yields CASSQGGQGPYEQYF.

The chain has TRBV10-1 and TRBJ1-1; 8 bases agree with TRBD1. V dropped 5 bases and J dropped 11; count of bases not matched to a gene: 7. Germline values: CDR1 WNHNN, CDR2 SYGVQD (reference sequence). The length of the CDR3 is 12 residues. CDR3 sequence: CASSTGGEGAFF. Here the CDR3 DNA reads TGCGCCAGCAGTACAGGGGGGGAAGGCGCTTTCTTT.

The CDR3 sequence is CASSRAGGGQNTEAFF. The CDR3 DNA follows: TGTGCCAGCAGCCGGGCGGGCGGGGGCCAGAACACTGAAGCTTTCTTT. The chain is built from TRBV28 and TRBJ1-1; a weak D match, TRBD1 (6 bases). CDR1 is MDHEN, CDR2 SYDVKM, per germline. There are 16 residues in the CDR3. Trimming removed 6 bases at V and 1 base at J, with 18 bases between.

This rearrangement joins TRBV19 to TRBJ1-3, with 7 bases identical to TRBD1. Germline trimming cut 0 bases from V and 1 base from J; bases unmatched to any gene: 3. Germline V gene data show CDR1 as LNHDA and CDR2 as SQIVND (reference sequence). CDR3 length equals 16 residues. The CDR3 region is CASSIDRGASGNTIYF. The CDR3 DNA follows: TGTGCCAGTAGTATAGACAGGGGGGCGTCTGGAAACACCATATATTTT.

DNA of the CDR3: TGTGCCAGCGGCCGTAACACCGGGGAGCTGTTTTTT. This encodes CASGRNTGELFF. V gene TRBV28 combines with J gene TRBJ2-2, with no clear D. Germline-derived CDR1 and CDR2 are MDHEN and SYDVKM. The CDR3 sequence is 12 residues long. The V and J ends lost 8 bases and 2 bases respectively, with 6 bases between them.

The V and J genes are TRBV6-1 and TRBJ1-3; a weak D match, TRBD1 (5 bases). This CDR3 contains 15 residues. V was pared by 2 bases and J by 0 bases, with 8 bases between. Per the germline V gene, CDR1 is MNHNS and CDR2 is SASEGT. In DNA, the CDR3 is TGTGCCAGCAGTGAAACAGGCTTCTCTGGAAACACCATATATTTT. Protein: CASSETGFSGNTIYF.